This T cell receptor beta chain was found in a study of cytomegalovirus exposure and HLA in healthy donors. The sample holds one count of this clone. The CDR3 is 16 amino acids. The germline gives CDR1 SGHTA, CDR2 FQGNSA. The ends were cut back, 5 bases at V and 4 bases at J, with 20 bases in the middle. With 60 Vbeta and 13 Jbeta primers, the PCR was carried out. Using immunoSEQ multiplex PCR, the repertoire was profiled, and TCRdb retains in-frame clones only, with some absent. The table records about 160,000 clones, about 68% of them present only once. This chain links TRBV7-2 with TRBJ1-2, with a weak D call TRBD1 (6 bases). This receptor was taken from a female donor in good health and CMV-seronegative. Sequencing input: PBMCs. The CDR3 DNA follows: TGTGCCAGCAGCCCAAGAGGGGGGGCGCAGGGCTATGGCTACACCTTC. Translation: CASSPRGGAQGYGYTF.